This is a list of T cell receptor beta chains from one sample in a study of blood T cell repertoires in COVID-19. Profiled with immunoSEQ multiplex PCR; TCRdb holds only in-frame clones, not every one. In the table there are roughly 410,000 clones, about 89% of which are singletons. The specimen sequenced was peripheral blood. The source of these receptors is a woman in her 40s with COVID-19, enrolled during active disease. The CDR3 runs from the conserved cysteine through the conserved F or W. Each record gives: CDR3 protein, CDR3 DNA, CDR3 length, J gene, V gene, D gene. The D gene is left open where the match is weak.

CASSFQRGGGETQYF	TGTGCCAGCAGCTTTCAGCGGGGGGGCGGAGAGACCCAGTACTTC	15	TRBJ2-5	TRBV7-2	TRBD2
CASSAGGGDTQYF	TGTGCCAGCAGTGCCGGGGGGGGAGATACGCAGTATTTT	13	TRBJ2-3	TRBV27	TRBD2
CAWAGQETNEKLFF	TGTGCCTGGGCTGGACAGGAAACTAATGAAAAACTGTTTTTT	14	TRBJ1-4	TRBV30	TRBD1
CASSGRIPTSGRAGGTDTQYF	TGTGCCAGCAGTGGAAGAATCCCGACTAGCGGGAGGGCCGGGGGCACAGATACGCAGTATTTT	21	TRBJ2-3	TRBV2	TRBD2
CASSQERGSQPQHF	TGTGCCAGCAGCCAAGAACGGGGAAGTCAGCCCCAGCATTTT	14	TRBJ1-5	TRBV3-1/TRBV3-2	-
CASSQQQAGEKLFF	TGCGCCAGCAGCCAACAACAGGCGGGAGAAAAACTGTTTTTT	14	TRBJ1-4	TRBV4-3	-
CASSQEHRGREAFF	TGTGCCAGCAGCCAAGAACACAGAGGGCGTGAAGCTTTCTTT	14	TRBJ1-1	TRBV4-2	-
CASSPSGTGSYGYTF	TGTGCCAGCAGCCCCTCCGGGACAGGCTCATATGGCTACACCTTC	15	TRBJ1-2	TRBV7-2	TRBD1
CASSRGLAGNYEQYF	TGTGCCAGCAGCCGCGGACTAGCGGGAAACTACGAGCAGTACTTC	15	TRBJ2-7	TRBV7-8	TRBD2
CASSEYWSSGNTIYF	TGTGCCAGCAGTGAATATTGGAGCTCTGGAAACACCATATATTTT	15	TRBJ1-3	TRBV25-1	-
CASSDTGSTEAFF	TGTGCCAGCAGTGATACAGGGAGTACTGAAGCTTTCTTT	13	TRBJ1-1	TRBV25-1	-
CATSRGLAEYEQYF	TGTGCCACCAGCAGGGGACTAGCGGAGTACGAGCAGTACTTC	14	TRBJ2-7	TRBV15	TRBD2
CASSTGLAGEDKYF	TGTGCCAGTAGTACCGGACTAGCGGGAGAGGATAAGTACTTC	14	TRBJ2-7	TRBV19	TRBD2